This T cell receptor beta chain was identified during a study of blood T cell repertoires in COVID-19. Study at large: The study drew acute and convalescent COVID-19 samples from the United States, Italy and Spain.

V trimming: 4 bases; J trimming: 5 bases; junction bases outside the gene matches: 5. The CDR3 extends over 15 amino acids. CDR1 and CDR2 (germline): SNHLY, FYNNEI. Sequencing used immunoSEQ multiplex PCR; TCRdb keeps in-frame clones, though not all of them. The sample yields under 200,000 clones, roughly 84% seen once. The specimen sequenced was peripheral blood. The receptor's source is a woman aged 65 to 85 with COVID-19, enrolled during active disease. The chain couples TRBV2 to TRBJ1-5, with 10 bases matching TRBD1. CDR3 nucleotides: TGTGCCAGCAGTGCGGGGACAGGGGACCATCAGCCCCAGCATTTT. It yields the protein CASSAGTGDHQPQHF.